This T cell receptor (beta chain) comes out of a study of blood T cells in healthy people across ages. Combining a sample-barcoded 5' primer with a J-beta primer mix, a second PCR ran for about 7 to 12 cycles. TCRdb recomputed calls from the 5' RACE reads with MiXCR, one row per CDR3 protein. Of 780,000 or so distinct CDR3 sequences listed, just under 25% are singletons. Trimming removed 5 bases at V and 0 bases at J, with 10 bases between. Germline loops: CDR1 MNHNY, CDR2 SVGAGI (reference sequence). The CDR3 extends over 14 amino acids. This clonotype was seen a handful of times. The data also belong to a second study, concerning T cells of mothers and their children.

The origin of this receptor is a boy between 10 and 17 years old in good health. Specimen: blood. This chain links TRBV6-6 with TRBJ1-2; D not certain. CDR3 region: CASSRSESNYGYTF. CDR3 DNA: TGTGCCAGCAGTCGCTCTGAGTCTAACTATGGCTACACCTTC.